The 17 T cell receptor beta chains listed next were all sequenced from one sample in a study of shared clonotypes between healthy human individuals. Assay: immunoSEQ multiplex PCR; the TCRdb copy retains only in-frame clones and omits some. The repertoire consists of roughly 1,600,000 clones, with 98% occurring once and the leading ten covering around 0.33%. Sequencing input: naive CD4+ T cells sorted from blood. Subset meaning: CD45RA+ positively selected. Source of these receptors: a young man in good health.

The rearrangement uses TRBV15 and TRBJ1-2; 9 positions match TRBD1. The CDR3 is 16 residues long. The germline V gene encodes CDR1 LNHNV and CDR2 YYDKDF (reference sequence). Trimming at V came to 5 bases and at J to 3 bases, leaving 10 bases not matched to a gene. CDR3 sequence (DNA): TGTGCCACCAGCCCCGGGACAGGGAATCATTACTATGGCTACACCTTC. Residues: CATSPGTGNHYYGYTF. Together with reference TRBV15 and TRBJ1-2, the CDR3 gives the full variable domain: DAMVIQNPRYQVTQFGKPVTLSCSQTLNHNVMYWYQQKSSQAPKLLFHYYDKDFNNEADTPDNFQSRRPNTSFCFLDIRSPGLGDTAMYLCATSPGTGNHYYGYTFGSGTRLTVV.

The V call is TRBV7-9, the J call TRBJ1-2; weak D call: TRBD1 (5 bases). V was trimmed by 1 base and J by 9 bases, leaving 12 bases between them. The CDR3 sequence is 13 residues long. Germline CDR1 is SEHNR and CDR2 is FQNEAQ (reference sequence). Here the CDR3 DNA reads TGTGCCAGCAGCTTAGAACAGGCCTTTAGCTACACCTTC. It is translated as CASSLEQAFSYTF.

Turning to this clone: This CDR3 is also generated by other DNA sequences in the sample. The V call is TRBV5-1, the J call TRBJ2-1, with D possibly matching TRBD2 (6 bases). The CDR3 is 14 residues long. Germline V gives CDR1 SGHRS, CDR2 YFSETQ. Trimming removed 5 bases at V and 6 bases at J, with 15 bases between. The CDR3 here is CASRTGTSSNEQFF. The CDR3 DNA reads TGCGCCAGCAGGACGGGGACTTCAAGCAATGAGCAGTTCTTC.

V and J are TRBV7-6 and TRBJ2-7; D not certain. With 5 bases removed from V and 2 bases from J, the gap between germline ends came to 4 bases. Germline CDR1 is SGHVS and CDR2 is FNYEAQ. The CDR3 is 11 amino acids. This CDR3 reads CASSHAYEQYF. The DNA of the CDR3 is TGTGCCAGCAGCCATGCCTACGAGCAGTACTTC.

This sequence joins TRBV7-2 and TRBJ2-7, with 8 bases lining up with TRBD1. This CDR3 is 14 amino acids long. The V gene end was trimmed by 4 bases and the J gene end by 2 bases; junction bases not matched to a gene: 4. Per germline, CDR1 SGHTA and CDR2 FQGNSA. Here the CDR3 DNA reads TGTGCCAGCAGCTCCGGACAGGGTGCCTACGAGCAGTACTTC. Protein product: CASSSGQGAYEQYF.

Comment on this clone: Other nucleotide sequences from this sample produce the same CDR3. The V and J genes are TRBV28 and TRBJ1-1; D remains unclear. CDR3 length: 12 residues. The germline CDR1 and CDR2 sequences are MDHEN and SYDVKM. The V end lost 3 bases, the J end lost 5 bases, and 7 bases lay between the germline ends. For the CDR3, the DNA is TGTGCCAGCAGTTTCGCGGGGACTGAAGCTTTCTTT. Its protein is CASSFAGTEAFF.

V usage is TRBV7-9 and J usage is TRBJ1-3, with a tentative D call TRBD1 (6 bases). The V and J ends lost 1 base and 4 bases respectively, with 8 bases between them. Germline V gene sequence: CDR1 SEHNR, CDR2 FQNEAQ (reference sequence). The CDR3 length is 14 residues. CDR3 coding DNA: TGTGCCAGCAGCTTAGGGGGGCCCGGAAACACCATATATTTT. It yields the protein CASSLGGPGNTIYF.

The chain has TRBV5-1 and TRBJ1-1, with 7 bases fitting TRBD1. Germline CDR1 is SGHRS and CDR2 is YFSETQ. This CDR3 is 14 amino acids long. V was clipped by 10 bases and J by 6 bases; unmatched bases: 15. Here the CDR3 reads CASSPGGTAAEAFF. CDR3 DNA: TGCGCCTCTTCCCCGGGGGGGACAGCCGCTGAAGCTTTCTTT.

The rearrangement uses TRBV5-1 and TRBJ1-5; D is undetermined. Germline V lookup: CDR1 SGHRS, CDR2 YFSETQ. V dropped 0 bases and J dropped 6 bases, with 10 bases sitting between them. This CDR3 comprises 14 residues. The CDR3 region is CASSLDGVIQPQHF. CDR3 DNA sequence: TGCGCCAGCAGCTTGGACGGGGTAATTCAGCCCCAGCATTTT.

The chain employs TRBV11-2 and TRBJ2-7, with D perhaps TRBD2 (6 bases). V was trimmed by 7 bases and J by 5 bases, leaving 18 bases between them. Germline V CDR1 and CDR2: SGHAT, FQNNGV. The CDR3 has 14 residues. The CDR3 region is CASIAPAGSHEQYF. The CDR3 DNA reads TGTGCCAGCATCGCCCCCGCGGGGTCCCACGAGCAGTACTTC.

This clone was recorded only once. The chain is built from TRBV5-5 and TRBJ2-7; no clear D. Germline CDR1 SGHKS, CDR2 YYEKEE (reference sequence). This CDR3 is 11 amino acids long. Trimming pared 4 bases from V and 2 bases from J, leaving 4 bases between. The CDR3 is CASSRTYEQYF. The CDR3 coding sequence is TGTGCCAGCAGCCGTACCTACGAGCAGTACTTC. The whole variable domain, remainder taken from reference TRBV5-5 and TRBJ2-7, is DAGVTQSPTHLIKTRGQQVTLRCSPISGHKSVSWYQQVLGQGPQFIFQYYEKEERGRGNFPDRFSARQFPNYSSELNVNALLLGDSALYLCASSRTYEQYFGPGTRLTVT.

The V call is TRBV9, the J call TRBJ1-5, with a possible D match to TRBD1 (5 bases). In germline, CDR1 is SGDLS, CDR2 YYNGEE. Trimming removed 2 bases from V and 1 base from J, with 10 bases in between. The CDR3 has 15 residues. The CDR3 here is CASSVSGRSNQPQHF. CDR3 sequence (DNA): TGTGCCAGCAGCGTCTCAGGGAGGAGCAATCAGCCCCAGCATTTT. Full variable domain (missing parts from reference TRBV9 and TRBJ1-5): DSGVTQTPKHLITATGQRVTLRCSPRSGDLSVYWYQQSLDQGLQFLIQYYNGEERAKGNILERFSAQQFPDLHSELNLSSLELGDSALYFCASSVSGRSNQPQHFGDGTRLSIL.

The chain carries TRBV7-9 and TRBJ2-7, with 8 bases fitting TRBD1. This CDR3 has 14 amino acids. Germline CDR1 reads SEHNR; CDR2 reads FQNEAQ (reference sequence). Unmatched junction bases numbered 7, after V lost 5 bases and J lost 4 bases. CDR3: CASSPTGVGYEQYF. The CDR3, as DNA: TGTGCCAGCAGCCCGACAGGGGTAGGGTACGAGCAGTACTTC.

The chain uses TRBV7-2 and TRBJ2-7, with a tentative D call TRBD1 (5 bases). V lost 4 bases to trimming and J lost 0 bases, with 10 bases between them. The germline V gene has CDR1 SGHTA and CDR2 FQGNSA. This CDR3 has 14 residues. The CDR3 region is CASSWTLSSYEQYF. The CDR3, as DNA: TGTGCCAGCAGCTGGACACTCAGCTCCTACGAGCAGTACTTC.

The rearrangement joins TRBV6-5 to TRBJ2-7, with TRBD1 matching over 7 bases. Germline V gives CDR1 MNHEY, CDR2 SVGAGI. The CDR3 runs 11 residues. Trimming at V came to 6 bases and at J to 5 bases, leaving 1 base not matched to a gene. The CDR3 sequence is CASSDRDEQYF. In DNA form, the CDR3 reads TGTGCCAGCAGCGACAGGGACGAGCAGTACTTC.

This clone has just one count. The chain couples TRBV19 to TRBJ1-1; 9 positions agree with TRBD1. J was trimmed by 5 bases and V by 4 bases; bases with no gene match: 5. The CDR3 runs to 14 residues. Germline CDR1 reads LNHDA; CDR2 reads SQIVND (reference sequence). The CDR3: CASSTTGGRTEAFF. The CDR3 DNA sequence: TGTGCCAGTAGTACGACAGGGGGTAGAACTGAAGCTTTCTTT.

The gene calls are TRBV28 and TRBJ1-2; no reliable D call. Germline V CDR1 and CDR2: MDHEN, SYDVKM. The CDR3 is made up of 13 amino acids. Trimming left V 4 bases short and J 6 bases short, with 12 bases between. In DNA form, the CDR3 reads TGTGCCAGCAGTTCCCGTGACTACCATGGCTACACCTTC. Translating it yields CASSSRDYHGYTF.